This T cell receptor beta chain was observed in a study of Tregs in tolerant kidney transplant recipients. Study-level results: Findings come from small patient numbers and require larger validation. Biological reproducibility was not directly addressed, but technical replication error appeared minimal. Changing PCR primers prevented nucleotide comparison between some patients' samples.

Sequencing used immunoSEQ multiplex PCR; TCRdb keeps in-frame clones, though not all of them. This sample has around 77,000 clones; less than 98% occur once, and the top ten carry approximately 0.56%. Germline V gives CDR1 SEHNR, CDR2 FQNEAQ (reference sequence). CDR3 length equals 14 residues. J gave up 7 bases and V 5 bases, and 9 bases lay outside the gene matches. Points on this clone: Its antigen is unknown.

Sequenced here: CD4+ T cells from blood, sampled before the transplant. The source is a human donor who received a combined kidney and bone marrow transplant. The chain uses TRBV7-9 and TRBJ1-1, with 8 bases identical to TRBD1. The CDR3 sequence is CASSERTGFHEAFF. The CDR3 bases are TGTGCCAGCAGCGAGAGGACAGGGTTTCATGAAGCTTTCTTT. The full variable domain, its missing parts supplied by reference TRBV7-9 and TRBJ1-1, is DTGVSQNPRHKITKRGQNVTFRCDPISEHNRLYWYRQTLGQGPEFLTYFQNEAQLEKSRLLSDRFSAERPKGSFSTLEIQRTEQGDSAMYLCASSERTGFHEAFFGQGTRLTVV.